This is a list of T cell receptor beta chains from one sample in a study of T cells in Graves' hyperthyroidism and ophthalmopathy. MiXCR, run by TCRdb on the multiplex PCR reads, gives a single entry per CDR3 protein. This table holds about 250,000 distinct CDR3 sequences, approximately 23% found once. What was sequenced was blood. The receptors here all came from a man between 25 and 39 years old with Graves' ophthalmopathy. Both conserved end residues are part of each CDR3. The D gene is left open where the match is weak. Expanded clones are given a class, and other clones once, few, many or no size at all.

>.|TRBV2|TRBJ1-2|few
CASSQERATNYGYTF
TGTGCCAGCAGTCAGGAGCGGGCCACTAACTATGGCTACACCTTC
>.|TRBV11-2|TRBJ2-1|.
CASSPATGIRPLQFF
TGTGCCAGCAGCCCAGCGACAGGTATTCGCCCCTTGCAGTTCTTC
>TRBD1|TRBV20-1|TRBJ1-3|.
CSAWGQGSGNTIYF
TGCAGTGCTTGGGGACAGGGCTCTGGAAACACCATATATTTT
>TRBD1|TRBV6-2/TRBV6-3|TRBJ2-6|.
CASSYYDPGTGYSVLTF
TGTGCCAGCAGTTACTACGACCCCGGGACAGGGTATTCCGTCCTGACTTTC
>.|TRBV6-1|TRBJ2-7|few
CASSLLSWEQYF
TGTGCCAGCAGCCTACTTAGTTGGGAGCAGTACTTC
>.|TRBV2|TRBJ1-4|many
CASTFLRQGEKLFF
TGTGCCAGCACATTCCTTCGGCAGGGTGAAAAACTGTTTTTT
>TRBD1|TRBV11-2|TRBJ1-1|few
CASTVARGQRYTEAFF
TGTGCCAGCACCGTAGCCCGGGGACAGCGATACACTGAAGCTTTCTTT
>.|TRBV4-2|TRBJ1-2|few
CASSQYAVGGYTF
TGTGCCAGCAGCCAATACGCTGTCGGTGGCTACACCTTC
>.|TRBV7-9|TRBJ2-3|.
CAGSVWLDTQYF
TGTGCCGGAAGTGTGTGGTTGGATACGCAGTATTTT
>.|TRBV20-1|TRBJ2-1|.
CSARDIRLPTNEQFF
TGCAGTGCTAGAGATATAAGACTGCCTACGAATGAGCAGTTCTTC
>.|TRBV20-1|TRBJ2-7|.
CSARASLQGEQYF
TGCAGTGCTAGGGCTTCCCTACAAGGCGAGCAGTACTTC
>TRBD2|TRBV6-1|TRBJ2-1|few
CASRRTSGSLNEQFF
TGTGCCAGCAGGCGTACTAGCGGGAGTCTCAATGAGCAGTTCTTC
>TRBD1|TRBV15|TRBJ1-1|.
CATRQGFSEAFF
TGTGCCACCCGACAGGGATTCTCTGAAGCTTTCTTT
>.|TRBV6-2/TRBV6-3|TRBJ2-7|.
CASSPGRGLAYGQYF
TGTGCCAGCAGCCCCGGGCGGGGGCTGGCCTACGGGCAGTACTTC
>TRBD1|TRBV7-9|TRBJ1-5|.
CASSSFGTGANQPQHF
TGTGCCAGCAGCTCGTTCGGGACAGGGGCAAATCAGCCCCAGCATTTT
>TRBD2|TRBV19|TRBJ2-3|many
CASSIENSGRTGTDTQYF
TGTGCCAGTAGTATAGAAAATAGCGGGAGAACGGGCACAGATACGCAGTATTTT
>TRBD1|TRBV5-8|TRBJ1-4|few
CASSTGQATNEKLFF
TGTGCCAGCAGCACCGGACAGGCCACTAATGAAAAACTGTTTTTT
>TRBD1|TRBV28|TRBJ1-2|.
CASSRNPGTGLDYGYTF
TGTGCCAGCAGTCGCAACCCAGGGACAGGGTTGGACTATGGCTACACCTTC
>.|TRBV20-1|TRBJ1-3|few
CSARGTGNTIYF
TGCAGTGCTAGGGGTACTGGAAACACCATATATTTT
>.|TRBV29-1|TRBJ2-7|.
CSVGGSEQYF
TGCAGCGTTGGAGGGAGCGAGCAGTACTTC
>TRBD1|TRBV6-6|TRBJ2-1|.
CASSYSGQGTEQFF
TGTGCCAGCAGTTACTCGGGACAGGGGACTGAGCAGTTCTTC
>TRBD1|TRBV2|TRBJ2-7|.
CASSEEKGAYPRYF
TGTGCCAGCAGTGAGGAGAAGGGGGCGTATCCGCGGTACTTC
>TRBD2|TRBV3-1|TRBJ2-5|many
CASSQPGGPQETQYF
TGTGCCAGCAGCCAACCGGGAGGGCCGCAAGAGACCCAGTACTTC
>TRBD2|TRBV28|TRBJ2-1|.
CASSLSSSGRCNEQFF
TGTGCCAGCAGTTTAAGCTCTAGCGGGAGGTGCAATGAGCAGTTCTTC
>.|TRBV2|TRBJ2-5|few
CATGAGGAKETQYF
TGTGCCACAGGGGCTGGGGGAGCAAAAGAGACCCAGTACTTC
>.|TRBV12-3/TRBV12-4|TRBJ2-7|.
CASSWGHPNEQYF
TGTGCCAGCAGTTGGGGACATCCTAACGAGCAGTACTTC
>.|TRBV30|TRBJ2-4|few
CAWSEGGNIQYF
TGTGCCTGGAGTGAGGGGGGCAACATTCAGTACTTC
>.|TRBV19|TRBJ1-5|few
CASSNWGSGQPQHF
TGTGCCAGTAGTAACTGGGGCTCGGGTCAGCCCCAGCATTTT
>TRBD2|TRBV20-1|TRBJ2-1|.
CSARISGRARNEQFF
TGCAGTGCTAGGATTAGCGGGAGGGCCAGAAATGAGCAGTTCTTC
>TRBD1|TRBV11-1|TRBJ1-5|few
CASSLTGDINQPQHF
TGTGCCAGCAGCCTGACAGGGGATATCAATCAGCCCCAGCATTTT
>.|TRBV19|TRBJ2-7|once
CASSTTVGTVNYEQYF
TGTGCCAGTAGTACGACTGTAGGGACCGTGAACTACGAGCAGTACTTC
>TRBD2|TRBV20-1|TRBJ2-7|few
CSASGRAYEQYF
TGCAGTGCTAGCGGGAGGGCCTACGAGCAGTACTTC
>.|TRBV5-1|TRBJ2-5|many
CASSSQREETQYF
TGCGCCAGCAGCTCGCAGCGGGAAGAGACCCAGTACTTC
>.|TRBV12-3/TRBV12-4|TRBJ2-7|few
CASSLQGNSYEQYF
TGTGCCAGCAGTTTACAGGGGAACTCCTACGAGCAGTACTTC
>.|TRBV20-1|TRBJ2-7|many
CSAREGRRGVYEQYF
TGCAGTGCTAGAGAGGGCCGCCGAGGGGTCTACGAGCAGTACTTC
>TRBD1|TRBV18|TRBJ1-1|many
CASSPTGVGTEAFF
TGTGCCAGCTCACCCACAGGGGTAGGCACTGAAGCTTTCTTT
>.|TRBV27|TRBJ1-5|.
CASMAGALSNQPQHF
TGTGCCAGCATGGCAGGGGCTTTAAGCAATCAGCCCCAGCATTTT